This T cell receptor beta chain was sequenced in a study of blood T cell repertoires in COVID-19. Study information: Specimens from acute and convalescent COVID-19 originated in the United States, Italy and Spain.

The CDR3 is made up of 17 amino acids. CDR1 SGHKS and CDR2 YYEKEE come from the germline V gene (reference sequence). V shed 4 bases and J 5 bases; nucleotides not matched to a gene: 12. Seattle cases were enrolled at active infection and followed longitudinally. Under the authors' procedure: Amplifying reference gene primers gave estimates of nucleated cell counts. Sequencing was performed with immunoSEQ multiplex PCR; in TCRdb, only in-frame clones are kept and a portion is missing. That table gives V, J and clone size, and the DNA gave D and trimming. The sample contains approximately 270,000 clones, 84% of which appear only once.

The clonotype comes from a person aged 65-85 years with COVID-19, enrolled during active disease. The sample consisted of peripheral blood. The chain carries TRBV5-5 and TRBJ2-1; 10 positions match TRBD2. CDR3 protein: CASSGQLAGGPHNEQFF. The CDR3 DNA sequence: TGTGCCAGCAGCGGACAGTTAGCGGGAGGTCCTCACAATGAGCAGTTCTTC.